One T cell receptor (beta chain) is described in this entry. Antigen: not known. Trimming took 0 bases from V and 3 from J; bases not matched to a gene: 7. This CDR3 spans 19 amino acids. The germline V gene has CDR1 SEHNR and CDR2 FQNEAQ (reference sequence). The entry originates in a study of beta chain features in type 1 diabetes. The authors obtained over 95% purity in all sorted populations. What was sequenced were expressed TCRB transcripts, since all of the isolated RNA had been reverse transcribed. Assay: immunoSEQ multiplex PCR; the TCRdb copy retains only in-frame clones and omits some. The table records around 130,000 clones, around 9% of them present only once. Study results and caveats: Shortening of TCRB CDR3s, moderate but significant, appeared in all four CD4+ subsets of Type 1 diabetes patients. Relative to healthy donors, patients appeared to have naive, central memory and Treg TCRB repertoires that were more similar. PCR might favor shorter templates, but any such skew would affect patients and controls equally. There were fewer insertions and more deletions at the VDJ junctions of type 1 diabetes patients.

The TCR comes from a man between 25 and 39 years old with type 1 diabetes. The chain has TRBV7-9 and TRBJ2-1; TRBD2 matches 14 bases. Material: central memory CD4+ T cells from blood. This CDR3 is CASSLAPGLAGARYNEQFF. The CDR3 DNA reads TGTGCCAGCAGCTTAGCTCCGGGACTAGCGGGGGCCCGCTACAATGAGCAGTTCTTC.